Sequencing of this T cell receptor beta chain was carried out in a study of cytomegalovirus exposure and HLA in healthy donors. The donors were part of the validation cohort, which consisted of some 120 subjects and was separate from the first cohort of several hundred subjects. Worth noting for this clone: Its target is not known.

Looked up from germline, CDR1 is SGHRS and CDR2 is YFSETQ. Between the trimmed V and J ends, which lost 3 bases and 3 bases, there was a span of 21 bases. This CDR3 spans 17 amino acids. Points from the study as a whole: Accounts indicate the classifier identified cytomegalovirus status with strong specificity and sensitivity.

Profiling relied on immunoSEQ multiplex PCR, and the TCRdb table lists in-frame clones only, not all of them. Of roughly 130,000 clones in the sample, nearly 90% were seen once. The clonotype originates from a woman younger than 30 in good health and CMV-seropositive. V gene TRBV5-1 combines with J gene TRBJ2-5; a possible D gene is TRBD2 (7 bases). The sample comprised PBMCs. The CDR3 nucleotides are TGCGCCAGCAGCTCAGGACAGCTGGGGGAGGGTAAAGAGACCCAGTACTTC. Translation: CASSSGQLGEGKETQYF.